This TCR beta chain was documented in a study of somatic mutations in cytotoxic T cells in rheumatoid arthritis. TCRdb's table, derived via immunoSEQ multiplex PCR, lists solely in-frame clones and lacks some. The data hold 15,000 to 20,000 clones, with approximately 83% observed a single time. Germline V gives CDR1 SNHLY, CDR2 FYNNEI. Trimming took 4 bases from V and 0 from J, leaving 25 bases between them. The CDR3 is 20 amino acids. The receptor comes from a man aged 18 to 29 with rheumatoid arthritis. The sample comprised CD8+ T cells sorted from blood. The chain links TRBV2 to TRBJ2-1; perhaps TRBD1 as D (8 bases). This CDR3 reads CASSGPREDRGLFSYNEQFF. The CDR3, as DNA: TGTGCCAGCAGTGGACCCCGGGAAGACAGGGGACTATTCTCCTACAATGAGCAGTTCTTC.